This T cell receptor beta chain was found in a study of blood T cell repertoires in COVID-19. Method: immunoSEQ multiplex PCR; TCRdb's copy keeps in-frame clones and lacks some. The sample holds some 87,000 clones, more than 65% seen once. The length of the CDR3 is 17 residues. CDR1 is SGHVS, CDR2 FQNEAQ, per germline. Trimming took 2 bases from V and 0 from J; bases not matched to a gene: 9. The receptor comes from a man of 80 years or more with active or convalescent COVID-19. This chain links TRBV7-8 with TRBJ1-2, with 7 bases that match TRBD1. Sequenced: peripheral blood. The CDR3 is CASSLRGQGGPNYGYTF. CDR3 bases: TGTGCCAGCAGCTTAAGGGGGCAGGGAGGCCCTAACTATGGCTACACCTTC.